This T cell receptor beta chain was retrieved from a study of T cell responses to AZD1222 COVID-19 vaccine. The overall study: Second-dose intervals near 4 or 12 weeks were combined.

Sequenced by immunoSEQ multiplex PCR; TCRdb stores in-frame clones only, minus some. The data hold under 130,000 clones, with more than 75% observed a single time. The V end lost 1 base, the J end lost 0 bases, and 4 bases lay between the germline ends. The CDR3 is 15 residues long. The germline gives CDR1 KGHSH, CDR2 LQKENI. A word on this clone: No antigen is known for it.

General study findings and limits: Spike-specific TCR depth and breadth grew after two AZD1222 doses. The donors showed a predominance of white British ancestry and of females, with possible underestimation of clonal diversity. In all cases, repertoires were sampled only after the peak T cell response.

The material sequenced was peripheral blood, taken on day 0 of AZD1222 vaccination. This sequence joins TRBV18 and TRBJ1-6; D gene ambiguous. This clonotype was obtained from an adult in good health. Here the CDR3 reads CASSPQGSYNSPLHF. CDR3 nucleotide sequence: TGTGCCAGCTCACCACAGGGCTCCTATAATTCACCCCTCCACTTT.